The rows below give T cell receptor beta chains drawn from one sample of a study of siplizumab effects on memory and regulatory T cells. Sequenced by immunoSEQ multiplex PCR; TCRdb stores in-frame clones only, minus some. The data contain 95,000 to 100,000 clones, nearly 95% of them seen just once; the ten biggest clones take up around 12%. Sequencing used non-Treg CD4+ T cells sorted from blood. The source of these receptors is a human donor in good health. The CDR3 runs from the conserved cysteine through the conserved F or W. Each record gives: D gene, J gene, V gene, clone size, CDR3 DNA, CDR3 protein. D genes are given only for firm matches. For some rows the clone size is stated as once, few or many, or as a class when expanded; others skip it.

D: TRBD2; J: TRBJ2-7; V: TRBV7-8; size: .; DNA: TGTGCCAGCAGGGGACTAGTAGGGTACGAGCAGTACTTC; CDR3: CASRGLVGYEQYF
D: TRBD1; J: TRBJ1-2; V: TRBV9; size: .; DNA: TGTGCCAGCAGCGGCCAGGGACAGGGGTCTGGCTACACCTTC; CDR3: CASSGQGQGSGYTF
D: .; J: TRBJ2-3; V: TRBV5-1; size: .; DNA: TGCGCCAGCAGCACCGGACAGAGCCGCACAGATACGCAGTATTTT; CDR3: CASSTGQSRTDTQYF
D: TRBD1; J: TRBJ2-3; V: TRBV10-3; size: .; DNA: TGTGCGACAACGGGACAGCGCACAGATACGCAGTATTTT; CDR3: CATTGQRTDTQYF
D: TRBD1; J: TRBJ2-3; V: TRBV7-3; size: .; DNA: TGTGCCAGCAGCCCTCAAGGACAGGGCACAGATACGCAGTATTTT; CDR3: CASSPQGQGTDTQYF
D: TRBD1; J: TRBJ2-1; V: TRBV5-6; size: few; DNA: TGTGCCAGCAGCTTGCCAGGGGGCTGGTTGGAGCAGTTCTTC; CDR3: CASSLPGGWLEQFF
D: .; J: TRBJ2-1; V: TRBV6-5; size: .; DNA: TGTGCCAGTTGGGCCACCTACAATGAGCAGTTCTTC; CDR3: CASWATYNEQFF
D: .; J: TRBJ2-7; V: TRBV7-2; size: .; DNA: TGTGCCAGCAGCTTATTTACCGAGACCGAGCAGTACTTC; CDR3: CASSLFTETEQYF
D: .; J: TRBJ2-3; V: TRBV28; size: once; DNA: TGTGCCAGCAGTTCGACAGGAAATCAGGGGCCCTGGAGCACAGATACGCAGTATTTT; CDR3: CASSSTGNQGPWSTDTQYF
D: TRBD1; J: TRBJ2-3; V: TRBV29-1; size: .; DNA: TGCAGCGCCGATGACAGGGATACAGATACGCAGTATTTT; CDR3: CSADDRDTDTQYF
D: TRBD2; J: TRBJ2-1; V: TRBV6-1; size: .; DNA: TGTGCCAACGAGCCCCTAGCGGGAGGCCCCAATGAGCAGTTCTTC; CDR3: CANEPLAGGPNEQFF
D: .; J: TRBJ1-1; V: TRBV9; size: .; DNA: TGTGCCAGCAGCGCCATCATGAACACTGAAGCTTTCTTT; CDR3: CASSAIMNTEAFF
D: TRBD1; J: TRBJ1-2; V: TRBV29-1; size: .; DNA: TGCAGCGTCGGGGGGCAGGGGGCAGGCTATGGCTACACCTTC; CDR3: CSVGGQGAGYGYTF
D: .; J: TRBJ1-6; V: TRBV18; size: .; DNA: TGTGCCAGCTCACCACCGGGTGGGCAGCAATATGGGCCCCTCCACTTT; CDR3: CASSPPGGQQYGPLHF
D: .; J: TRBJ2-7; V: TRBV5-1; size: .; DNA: TGCGCCAGCAGCTTCGGGGCAGGGGGGTACGAGCAGTACTTC; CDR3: CASSFGAGGYEQYF
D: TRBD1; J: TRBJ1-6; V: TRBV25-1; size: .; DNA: TGTGCCAGCGCAGACAGGGTAAAGTCACCCCTCCACTTT; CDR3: CASADRVKSPLHF
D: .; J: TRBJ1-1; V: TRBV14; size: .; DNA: TGTGCCAGCAGCCGGCACATGAACACTGAAGCTTTCTTT; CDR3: CASSRHMNTEAFF
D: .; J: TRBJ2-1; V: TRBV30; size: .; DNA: TGTGCCTGGAGGAAGTCAGGGGGAGGGCCCAATCAGTTCTTC; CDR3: CAWRKSGGGPNQFF
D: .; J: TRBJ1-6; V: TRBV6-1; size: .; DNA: TGTGCCAGCAGTGAATATGGTGGACATACTTCACCCCTCCACTTT; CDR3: CASSEYGGHTSPLHF
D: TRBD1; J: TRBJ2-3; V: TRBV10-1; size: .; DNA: TGCGCCAGCAGTAGGGGGCTATTCACAGATACGCAGTATTTT; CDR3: CASSRGLFTDTQYF
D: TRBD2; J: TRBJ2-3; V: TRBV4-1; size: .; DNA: TGCGCCAGCAGCCAACGGACAGGTGGACTAGCGGTCGGGGATACGCAGTATTTT; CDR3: CASSQRTGGLAVGDTQYF
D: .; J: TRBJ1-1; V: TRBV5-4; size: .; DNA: TGTGCCAGCAGCTCCCCGGGGGGTTTGGGTTTCTTT; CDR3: CASSSPGGLGFF
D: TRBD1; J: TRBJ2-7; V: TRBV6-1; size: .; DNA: TGTGCCAGCACGAGCGGCGACAGGGGCCACGAGCAGTACTTC; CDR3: CASTSGDRGHEQYF
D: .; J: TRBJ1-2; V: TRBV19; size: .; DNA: TGTGCCAGTAGTAACTATGGCTACACCTTC; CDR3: CASSNYGYTF
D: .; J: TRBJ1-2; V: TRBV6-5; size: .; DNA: TGTGCCAGCAGTAGGGGGGACGGGGGCTACACCTTC; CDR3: CASSRGDGGYTF
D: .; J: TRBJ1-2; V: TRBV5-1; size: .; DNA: TGCGCCAGCAGCTTGGCAGGGCGGAGTGGCTACACCTTC; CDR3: CASSLAGRSGYTF
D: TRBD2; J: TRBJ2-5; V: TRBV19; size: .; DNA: TGTGCCAGTAGTATGTTGGGACTAGCGGAAGAGACCCAGTACTTC; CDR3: CASSMLGLAEETQYF
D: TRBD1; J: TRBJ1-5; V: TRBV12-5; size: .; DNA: TGTGCTAGTGGTTTGGTACGGGACAGGGGAGTTCAGCCCCAGCATTTT; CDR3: CASGLVRDRGVQPQHF
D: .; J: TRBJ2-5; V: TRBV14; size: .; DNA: TGTGCCAGCAGCCGCGGACCAGGGTTCCAAGAGACCCAGTACTTC; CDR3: CASSRGPGFQETQYF